This TCR beta chain was retrieved from a study of identical twins. Study-wide points: A lower insertion count was a feature of abundant cord blood beta clonotypes, with no such feature in memory repertoires. Models underestimated TCR alpha sharing (out-of-frame) in monozygotic twins.

Remarks on this clonotype: What it binds is not known.

Through template switching, a universal primer site was introduced, and the cDNA contained unique molecular identifiers. TCRdb reprocessed the 5' RACE reads with MiXCR, giving one entry per CDR3 protein. The sample contains some 1,600,000 distinct CDR3 sequences, under 35% of which appear only once. The CDR3 consists of 15 residues. Germline assignment: CDR1 KGHSH and CDR2 LQKENI. The chain employs TRBV18 and TRBJ2-1, with 7 nucleotides matching TRBD2. The J call may be wrong; the DNA end is better matched by TRBJ2-7. The receptor was isolated from a newborn girl in good health. The sequenced sample was cord blood. This CDR3 reads CASSPVTSSYNEQYF. The CDR3 DNA follows: TGTGCCAGCTCACCTGTGACTAGCTCCTACAATGAGCAGTACTTC.